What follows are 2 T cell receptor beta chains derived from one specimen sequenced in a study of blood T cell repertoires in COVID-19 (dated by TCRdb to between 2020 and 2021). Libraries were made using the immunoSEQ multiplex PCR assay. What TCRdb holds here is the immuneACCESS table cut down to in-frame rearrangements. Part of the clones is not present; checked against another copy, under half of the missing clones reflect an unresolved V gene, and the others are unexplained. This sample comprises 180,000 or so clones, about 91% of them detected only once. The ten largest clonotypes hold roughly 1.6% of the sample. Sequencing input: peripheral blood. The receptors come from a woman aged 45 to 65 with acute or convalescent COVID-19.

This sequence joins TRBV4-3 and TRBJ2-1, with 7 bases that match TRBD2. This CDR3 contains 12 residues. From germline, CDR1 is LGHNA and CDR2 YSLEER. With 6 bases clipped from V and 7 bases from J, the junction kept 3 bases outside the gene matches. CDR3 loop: CASSGLVNEQFF. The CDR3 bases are TGCGCCAGCAGTGGACTAGTGAATGAGCAGTTCTTC.

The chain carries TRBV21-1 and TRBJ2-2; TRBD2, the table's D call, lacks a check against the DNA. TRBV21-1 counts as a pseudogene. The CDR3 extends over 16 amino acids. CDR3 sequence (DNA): TGTGCCAGCAGCACAGAACCGGGACTCAACACCGGGGAGCTGTTTTTT. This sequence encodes CASSTEPGLNTGELFF.